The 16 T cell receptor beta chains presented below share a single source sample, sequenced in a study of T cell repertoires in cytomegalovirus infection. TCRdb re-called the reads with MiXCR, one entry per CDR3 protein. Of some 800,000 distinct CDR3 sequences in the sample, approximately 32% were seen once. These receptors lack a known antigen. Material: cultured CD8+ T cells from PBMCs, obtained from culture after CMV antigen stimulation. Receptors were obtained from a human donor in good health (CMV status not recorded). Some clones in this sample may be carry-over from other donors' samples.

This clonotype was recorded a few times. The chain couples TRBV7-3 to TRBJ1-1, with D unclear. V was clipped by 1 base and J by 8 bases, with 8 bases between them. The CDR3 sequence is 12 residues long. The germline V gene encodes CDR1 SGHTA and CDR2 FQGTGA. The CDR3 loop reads CASSLIGWEAFF. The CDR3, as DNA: TGTGCCAGCAGCTTAATAGGGTGGGAAGCTTTCTTT.

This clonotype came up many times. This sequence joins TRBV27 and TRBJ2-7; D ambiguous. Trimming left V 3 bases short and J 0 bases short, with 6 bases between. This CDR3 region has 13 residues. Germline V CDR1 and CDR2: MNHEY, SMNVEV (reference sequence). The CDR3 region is CASSLASSYEQYV. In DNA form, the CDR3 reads TGTGCCAGCAGTTTGGCTAGCTCCTACGAGCAGTACGTC.

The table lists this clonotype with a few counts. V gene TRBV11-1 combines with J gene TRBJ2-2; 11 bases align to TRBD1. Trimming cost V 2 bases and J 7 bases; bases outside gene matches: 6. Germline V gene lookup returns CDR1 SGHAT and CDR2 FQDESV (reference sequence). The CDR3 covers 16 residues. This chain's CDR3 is CASSLPGQGAIGELFF. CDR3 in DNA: TGTGCCAGCAGCTTACCAGGACAGGGGGCTATCGGGGAGCTGTTTTTT.

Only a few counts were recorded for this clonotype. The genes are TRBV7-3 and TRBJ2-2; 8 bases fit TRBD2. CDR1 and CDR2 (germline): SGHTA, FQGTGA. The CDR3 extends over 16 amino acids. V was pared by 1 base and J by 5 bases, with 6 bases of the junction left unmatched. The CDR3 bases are TGTGCCAGCAGCTTAATGGTTAGCGGGGTAACCGGGGAGCTGTTTTTT. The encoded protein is CASSLMVSGVTGELFF.

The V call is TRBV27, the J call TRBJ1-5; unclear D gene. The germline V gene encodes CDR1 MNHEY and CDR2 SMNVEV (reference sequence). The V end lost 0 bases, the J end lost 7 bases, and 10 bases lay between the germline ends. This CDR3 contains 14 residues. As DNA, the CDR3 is TGTGCCAGCAGTTTATCGGACGGCTCCCAGCCCCAGCATTTT. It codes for CASSLSDGSQPQHF.

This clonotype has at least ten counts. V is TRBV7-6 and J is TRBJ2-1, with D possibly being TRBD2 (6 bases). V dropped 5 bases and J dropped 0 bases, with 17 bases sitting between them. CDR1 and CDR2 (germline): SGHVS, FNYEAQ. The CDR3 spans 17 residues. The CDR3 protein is CASSGKGGESSYNEQFF. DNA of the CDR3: TGTGCCAGCAGCGGTAAGGGCGGGGAGAGCTCCTACAATGAGCAGTTCTTC.

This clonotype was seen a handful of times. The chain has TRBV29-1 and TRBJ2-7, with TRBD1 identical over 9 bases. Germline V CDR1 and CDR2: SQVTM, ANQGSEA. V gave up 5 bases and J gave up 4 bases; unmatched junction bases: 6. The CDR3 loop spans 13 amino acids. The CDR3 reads CSVPDRGGYEQYF. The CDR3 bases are TGCAGCGTTCCGGACAGGGGAGGATACGAGCAGTACTTC.

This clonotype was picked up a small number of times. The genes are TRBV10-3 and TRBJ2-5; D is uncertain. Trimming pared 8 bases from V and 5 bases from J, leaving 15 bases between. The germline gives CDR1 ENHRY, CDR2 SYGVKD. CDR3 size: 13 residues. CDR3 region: CAIEAESTETQYF. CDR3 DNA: TGTGCCATCGAGGCAGAAAGTACGGAGACCCAGTACTTC.

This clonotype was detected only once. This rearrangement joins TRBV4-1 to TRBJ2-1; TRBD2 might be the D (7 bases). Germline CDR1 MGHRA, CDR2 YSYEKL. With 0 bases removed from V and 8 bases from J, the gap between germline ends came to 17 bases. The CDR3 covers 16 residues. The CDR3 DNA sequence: TGCGCCAGCAGCCAAGACGGGGGGCGCGGGAGATATGAGCAGTTCTTC. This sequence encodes CASSQDGGRGRYEQFF.

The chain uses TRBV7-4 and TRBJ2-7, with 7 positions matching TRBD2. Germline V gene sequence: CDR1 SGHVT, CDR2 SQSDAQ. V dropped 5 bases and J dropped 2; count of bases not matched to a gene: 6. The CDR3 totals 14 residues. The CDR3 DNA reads TGTGCCAGCAGCGGCAGCGGGGCCACCTACGAGCAGTACTTC. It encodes CASSGSGATYEQYF. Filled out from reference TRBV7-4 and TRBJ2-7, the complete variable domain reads GAGVSQSPRYKVAKRGRDVALRCDSISGHVTLYWYRQTLGQGSEVLTYSQSDAQRDKSGRPSGRFSAERPERSVSTLKIQRTEQGDSAVYLCASSGSGATYEQYFGPGTRLTVT.

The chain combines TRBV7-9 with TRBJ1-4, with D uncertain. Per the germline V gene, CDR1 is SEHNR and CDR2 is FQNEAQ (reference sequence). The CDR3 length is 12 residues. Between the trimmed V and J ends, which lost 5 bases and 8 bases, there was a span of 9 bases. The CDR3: CASSKAGEKLFF. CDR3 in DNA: TGTGCCAGCAGCAAAGCTGGGGAAAAACTGTTTTTT.

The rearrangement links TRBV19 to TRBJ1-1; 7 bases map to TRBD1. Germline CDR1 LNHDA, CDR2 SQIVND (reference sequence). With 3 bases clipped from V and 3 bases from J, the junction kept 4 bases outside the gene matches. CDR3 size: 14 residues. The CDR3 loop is CASSILDRDTEAFF. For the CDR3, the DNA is TGTGCCAGTAGTATTCTTGACAGGGACACTGAAGCTTTCTTT. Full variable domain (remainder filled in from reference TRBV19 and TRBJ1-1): DGGITQSPKYLFRKEGQNVTLSCEQNLNHDAMYWYRQDPGQGLRLIYYSQIVNDFQKGDIAEGYSVSREKKESFPLTVTSAQKNPTAFYLCASSILDRDTEAFFGQGTRLTVV.

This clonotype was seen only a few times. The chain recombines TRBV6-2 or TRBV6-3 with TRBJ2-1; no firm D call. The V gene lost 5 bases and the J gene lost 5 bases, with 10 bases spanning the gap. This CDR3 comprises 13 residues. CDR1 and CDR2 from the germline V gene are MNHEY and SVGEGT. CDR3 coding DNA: TGTGCCAGCAGTACGACTGTTAACAATGAGCAGTTCTTC. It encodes CASSTTVNNEQFF.

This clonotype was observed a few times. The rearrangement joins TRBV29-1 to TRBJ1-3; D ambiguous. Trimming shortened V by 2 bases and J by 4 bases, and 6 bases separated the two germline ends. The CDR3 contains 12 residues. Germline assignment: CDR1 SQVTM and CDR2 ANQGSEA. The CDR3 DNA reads TGCAGCGTTGAAACTCCAGGAAACACCATATATTTT. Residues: CSVETPGNTIYF.

The chain's CDR3 is CASSTTGGDTQYF. DNA for the CDR3: TGTGCCAGTAGTACAACAGGGGGGGATACGCAGTATTTT. V and J are TRBV19 and TRBJ2-3; 8 positions agree with TRBD1. The length of the CDR3 is 13 residues. V was clipped by 4 bases and J by 6 bases; unmatched bases: 3. Germline V gene lookup returns CDR1 LNHDA and CDR2 SQIVND (reference sequence).

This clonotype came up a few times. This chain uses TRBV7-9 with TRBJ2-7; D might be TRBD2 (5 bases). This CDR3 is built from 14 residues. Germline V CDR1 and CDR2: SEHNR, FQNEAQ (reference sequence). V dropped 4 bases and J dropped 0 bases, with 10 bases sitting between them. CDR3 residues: CASSSGSVSYEQYV. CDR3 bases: TGTGCCAGCAGCTCGGGGAGTGTCTCCTACGAGCAGTACGTC.